Below, one T cell receptor (beta chain) is given with its context. As yet, its antigen is unknown. V lost 0 bases and J lost 2, with 18 bases in between. This CDR3 comprises 18 residues. Germline loops: CDR1 SGHRS, CDR2 YFSETQ. Total RNA amounting to around 540 ng was the source from which TCR beta cDNA was made with a constant-region primer. Libraries covering TCR beta were generated through three nested multiplex PCR rounds (using a slightly modified ARM-PCR). The study ran its first two PCR rounds for roughly 10 cycles each, using TRBV1-TRBV30 forward primers and a C-beta reverse primer. From the multiplex PCR reads, TCRdb called clonotypes with MiXCR, one entry per CDR3 protein. This table has 310,000 or so distinct CDR3 sequences, approximately 64% appearing once. This record comes from a study of tumor-infiltrating lymphocytes in primary liver carcinoma. Study context: The number of productive TCRbeta reads per sample ranged from roughly 3.5 to 7.13 million and was similar across tissue types.

The study's findings and limits: Tumor top-250-clone fractions significantly exceeded those of blood (p = 0.039).

Both blood RNA, taken from unsorted whole blood, and germline DNA were extracted. In advance of surgery, around 4 milliliters of peripheral blood were collected. Sequenced material: peripheral blood. This receptor was identified in a man aged 35-49 years with primary liver carcinoma and hepatitis B virus infection. This chain connects TRBV5-1 to TRBJ2-1; D is perhaps TRBD2 (6 bases). The CDR3 sequence is CASSLGSGGLPTYNEQFF. CDR3 DNA: TGCGCCAGCAGCTTGGGGAGTGGGGGACTGCCCACCTACAATGAGCAGTTCTTC.